This T cell receptor (beta chain) came from a study of monozygotic twins with inflammatory bowel disease. The germline CDR1 and CDR2 sequences are LGHNA and YSLEER. This CDR3 has 16 residues. TCRdb re-called the 5' RACE reads; one entry per CDR3 protein, DNA not given. The sample table includes fewer than 450,000 distinct CDR3 sequences. The material sequenced was blood. This TCR was recovered from a human donor with ulcerative colitis or Crohn's disease, or a healthy co-twin of an affected twin (not recorded which). The chain joins TRBV4-3 to TRBJ2-2; the D gene TCRdb calls, TRBD1, cannot be checked with no DNA. The CDR3 loop is CASSQEMGDSTGELFF.